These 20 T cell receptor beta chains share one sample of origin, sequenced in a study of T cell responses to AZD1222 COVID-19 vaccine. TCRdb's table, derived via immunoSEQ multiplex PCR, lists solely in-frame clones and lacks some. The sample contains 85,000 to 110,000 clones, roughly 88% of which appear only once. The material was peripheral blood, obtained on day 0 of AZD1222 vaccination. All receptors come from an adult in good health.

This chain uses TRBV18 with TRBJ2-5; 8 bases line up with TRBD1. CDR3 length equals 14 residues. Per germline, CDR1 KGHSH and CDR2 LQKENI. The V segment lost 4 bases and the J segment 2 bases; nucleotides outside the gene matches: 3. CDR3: CASSLTGAQETQYF. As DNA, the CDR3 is TGTGCCAGCTCACTGACAGGGGCTCAAGAGACCCAGTACTTC.

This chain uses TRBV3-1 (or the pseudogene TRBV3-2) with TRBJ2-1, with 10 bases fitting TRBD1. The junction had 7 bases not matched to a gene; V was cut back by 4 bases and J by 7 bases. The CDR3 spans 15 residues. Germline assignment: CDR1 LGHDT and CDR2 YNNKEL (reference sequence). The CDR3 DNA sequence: TGTGCCAGCAGCCCCAGACAGGGGGCGCGTAATGAGCAGTTCTTC. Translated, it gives CASSPRQGARNEQFF.

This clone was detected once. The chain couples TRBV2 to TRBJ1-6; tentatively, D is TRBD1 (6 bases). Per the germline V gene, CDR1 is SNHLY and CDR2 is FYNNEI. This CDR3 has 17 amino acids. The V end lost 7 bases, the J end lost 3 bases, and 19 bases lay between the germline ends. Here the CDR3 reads CASTKRDTKIYNSPLHF. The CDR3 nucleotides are TGTGCCAGCACTAAACGGGACACCAAAATCTATAATTCACCCCTCCACTTT.

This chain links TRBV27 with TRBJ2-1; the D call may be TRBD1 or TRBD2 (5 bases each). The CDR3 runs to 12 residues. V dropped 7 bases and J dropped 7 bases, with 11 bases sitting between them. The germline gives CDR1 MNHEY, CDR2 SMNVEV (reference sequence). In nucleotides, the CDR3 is TGTGCCAGCACGGGACCAGCAAATGAGCAGTTCTTC. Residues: CASTGPANEQFF.

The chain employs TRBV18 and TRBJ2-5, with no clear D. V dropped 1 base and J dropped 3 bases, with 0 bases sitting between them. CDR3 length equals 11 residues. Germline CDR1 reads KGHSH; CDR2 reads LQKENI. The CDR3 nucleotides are TGTGCCAGCTCACCACAAGAGACCCAGTACTTC. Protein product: CASSPQETQYF.

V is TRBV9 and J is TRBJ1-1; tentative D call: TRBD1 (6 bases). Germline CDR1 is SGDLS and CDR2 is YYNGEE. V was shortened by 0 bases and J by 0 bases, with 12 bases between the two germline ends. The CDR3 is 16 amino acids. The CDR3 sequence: CASSVGGGSLNTEAFF. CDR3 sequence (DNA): TGTGCCAGCAGCGTAGGAGGGGGAAGTTTGAACACTGAAGCTTTCTTT.

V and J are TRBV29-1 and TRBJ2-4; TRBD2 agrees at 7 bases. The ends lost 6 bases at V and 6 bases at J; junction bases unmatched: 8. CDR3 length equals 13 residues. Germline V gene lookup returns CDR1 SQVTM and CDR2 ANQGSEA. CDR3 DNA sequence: TGCAGCGTCTTACCCGGGGGGTCAAACATTCAGTACTTC. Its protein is CSVLPGGSNIQYF. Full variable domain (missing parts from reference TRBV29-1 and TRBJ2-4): SAVISQKPSRDICQRGTSLTIQCQVDSQVTMMFWYRQQPGQSLTLIATANQGSEATYESGFVIDKFPISRPNLTFSTLTVSNMSPEDSSIYLCSVLPGGSNIQYFGAGTRLSVL.

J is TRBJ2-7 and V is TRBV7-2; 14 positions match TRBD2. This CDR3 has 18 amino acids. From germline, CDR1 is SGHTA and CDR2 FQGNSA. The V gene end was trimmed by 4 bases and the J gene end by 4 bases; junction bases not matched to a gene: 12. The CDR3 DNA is TGTGCCAGCAGCTACTCCGGGACTAGCGGGGGACTAATATACGAGCAGTACTTC. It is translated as CASSYSGTSGGLIYEQYF.

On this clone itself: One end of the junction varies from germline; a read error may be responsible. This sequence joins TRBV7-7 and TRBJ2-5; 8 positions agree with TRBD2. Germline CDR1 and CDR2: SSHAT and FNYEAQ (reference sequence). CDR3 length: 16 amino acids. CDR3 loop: CASSLGLAGSLETQYF. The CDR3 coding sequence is TGTGCTAGCAGCTTAGGGCTAGCGGGTTCTCTGGAGACCCAGTACTTC.

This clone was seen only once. This CDR3 reads CASSVGQGEGAFF. CDR3 sequence (DNA): TGTGCCAGCAGCGTAGGACAGGGAGAGGGAGCTTTCTTT. The chain recombines TRBV9 with TRBJ1-1, with TRBD1 matching 7 bases. The CDR3 extends over 13 amino acids. J gave up 10 bases and V 0 bases, and 6 bases lay outside the gene matches. Germline CDR1 SGDLS, CDR2 YYNGEE.

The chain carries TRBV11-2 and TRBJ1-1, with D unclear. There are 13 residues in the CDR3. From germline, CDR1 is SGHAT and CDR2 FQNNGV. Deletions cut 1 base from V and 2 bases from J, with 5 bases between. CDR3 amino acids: CASSLGSNTEAFF. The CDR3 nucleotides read TGTGCCAGCAGCTTAGGGAGCAACACTGAAGCTTTCTTT.

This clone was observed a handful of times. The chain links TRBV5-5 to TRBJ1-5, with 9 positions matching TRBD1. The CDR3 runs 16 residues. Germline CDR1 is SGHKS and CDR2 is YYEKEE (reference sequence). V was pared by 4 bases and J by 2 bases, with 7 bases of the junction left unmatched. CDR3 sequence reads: CASSTWTGVGNQPQHF. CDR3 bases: TGTGCCAGCAGCACCTGGACAGGGGTAGGCAATCAGCCCCAGCATTTT.

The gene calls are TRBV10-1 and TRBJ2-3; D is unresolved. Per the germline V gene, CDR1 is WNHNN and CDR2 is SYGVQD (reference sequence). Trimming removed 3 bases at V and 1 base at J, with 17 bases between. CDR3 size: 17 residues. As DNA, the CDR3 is TGCGCCAGCAGTGATTCTGGCTCCTTTACTGGCACAGATACGCAGTATTTT. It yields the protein CASSDSGSFTGTDTQYF.

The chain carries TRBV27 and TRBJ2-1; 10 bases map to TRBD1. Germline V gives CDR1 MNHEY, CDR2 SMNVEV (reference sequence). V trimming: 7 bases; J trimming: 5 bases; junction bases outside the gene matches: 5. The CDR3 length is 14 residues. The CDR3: CASTKGQGNNEQFF. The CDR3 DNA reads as TGTGCCAGCACAAAGGGACAGGGGAACAATGAGCAGTTCTTC.

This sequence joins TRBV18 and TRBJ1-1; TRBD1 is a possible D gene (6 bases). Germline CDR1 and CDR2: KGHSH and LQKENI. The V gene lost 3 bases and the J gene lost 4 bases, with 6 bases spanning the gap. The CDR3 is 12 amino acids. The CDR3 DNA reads TGTGCCAGCTCACCGGACAGCACTGAAGCTTTCTTT. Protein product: CASSPDSTEAFF.

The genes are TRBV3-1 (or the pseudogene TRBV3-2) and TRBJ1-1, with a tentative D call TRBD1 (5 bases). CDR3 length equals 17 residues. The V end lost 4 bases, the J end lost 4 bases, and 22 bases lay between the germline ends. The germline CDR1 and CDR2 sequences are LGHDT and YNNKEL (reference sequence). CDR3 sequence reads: CASSLKRDYWMGTEAFF. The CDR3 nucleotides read TGTGCCAGCAGCCTAAAACGGGACTATTGGATGGGCACTGAAGCTTTCTTT.

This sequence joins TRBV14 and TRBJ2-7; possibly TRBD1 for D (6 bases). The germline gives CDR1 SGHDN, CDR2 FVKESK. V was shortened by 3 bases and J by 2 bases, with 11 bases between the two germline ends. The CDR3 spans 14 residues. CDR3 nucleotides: TGTGCCAGCAGCCACCGGGACAAAACCTACGAGCAGTACTTC. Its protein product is CASSHRDKTYEQYF.

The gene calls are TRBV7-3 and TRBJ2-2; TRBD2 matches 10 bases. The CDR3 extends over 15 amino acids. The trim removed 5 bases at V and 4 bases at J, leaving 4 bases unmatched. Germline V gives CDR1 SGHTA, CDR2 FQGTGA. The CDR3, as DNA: TGTGCCAGCAGCGATTCTAGCGGGGGCACCGGGGAGCTGTTTTTT. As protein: CASSDSSGGTGELFF.

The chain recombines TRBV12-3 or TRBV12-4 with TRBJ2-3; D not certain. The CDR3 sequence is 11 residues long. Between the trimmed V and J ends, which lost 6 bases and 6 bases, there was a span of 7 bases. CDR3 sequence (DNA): TGTGCCAGCAGCCCACAGGATACGCAGTATTTT. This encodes CASSPQDTQYF.

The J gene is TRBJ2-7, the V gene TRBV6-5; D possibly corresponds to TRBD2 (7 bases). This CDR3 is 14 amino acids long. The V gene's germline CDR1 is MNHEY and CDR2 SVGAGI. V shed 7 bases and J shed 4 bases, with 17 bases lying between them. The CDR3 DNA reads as TGTGCCAGCACCCCGCCGGGGGGCGAGTACGAGCAGTACTTC. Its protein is CASTPPGGEYEQYF.